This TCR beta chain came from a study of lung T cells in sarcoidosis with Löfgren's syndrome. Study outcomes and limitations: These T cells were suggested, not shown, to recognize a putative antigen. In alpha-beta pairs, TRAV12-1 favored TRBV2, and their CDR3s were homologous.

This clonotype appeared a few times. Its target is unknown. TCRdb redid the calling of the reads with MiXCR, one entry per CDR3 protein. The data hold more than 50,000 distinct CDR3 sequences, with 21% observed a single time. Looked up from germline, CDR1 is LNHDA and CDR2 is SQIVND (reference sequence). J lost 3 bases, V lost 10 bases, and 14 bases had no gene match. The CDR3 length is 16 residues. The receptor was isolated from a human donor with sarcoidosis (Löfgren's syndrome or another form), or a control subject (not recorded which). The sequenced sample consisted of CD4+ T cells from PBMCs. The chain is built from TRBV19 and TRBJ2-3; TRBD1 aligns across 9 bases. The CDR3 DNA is TGTGCCACCCAATCCTCCGGGACAGGGAGAACAGATACGCAGTATTTT. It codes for CATQSSGTGRTDTQYF.